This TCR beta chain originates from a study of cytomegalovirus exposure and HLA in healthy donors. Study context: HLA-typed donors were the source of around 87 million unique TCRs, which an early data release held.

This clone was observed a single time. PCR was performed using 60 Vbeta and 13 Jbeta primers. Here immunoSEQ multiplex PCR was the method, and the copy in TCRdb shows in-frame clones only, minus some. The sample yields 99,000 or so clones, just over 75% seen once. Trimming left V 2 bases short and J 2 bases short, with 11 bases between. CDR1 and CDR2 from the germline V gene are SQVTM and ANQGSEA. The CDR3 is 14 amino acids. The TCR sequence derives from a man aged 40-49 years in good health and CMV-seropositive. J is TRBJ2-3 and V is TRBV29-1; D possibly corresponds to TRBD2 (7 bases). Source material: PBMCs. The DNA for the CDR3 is TGCAGCGTTGAAAGGGGGGGCCTCACAGATACGCAGTATTTT. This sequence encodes CSVERGGLTDTQYF.